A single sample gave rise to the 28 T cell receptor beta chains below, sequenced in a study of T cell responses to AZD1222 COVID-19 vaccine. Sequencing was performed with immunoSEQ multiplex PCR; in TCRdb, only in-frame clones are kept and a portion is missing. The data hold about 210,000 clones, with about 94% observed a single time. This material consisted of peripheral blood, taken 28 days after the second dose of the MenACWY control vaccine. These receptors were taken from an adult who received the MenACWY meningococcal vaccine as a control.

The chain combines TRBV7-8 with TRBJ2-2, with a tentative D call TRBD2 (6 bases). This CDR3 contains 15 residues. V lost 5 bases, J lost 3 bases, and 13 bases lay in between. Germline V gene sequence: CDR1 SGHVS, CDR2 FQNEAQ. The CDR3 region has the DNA TGTGCCAGCAGCCAGAGGGCTAGCGACACCGGGGAGCTGTTTTTT. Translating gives CASSQRASDTGELFF.

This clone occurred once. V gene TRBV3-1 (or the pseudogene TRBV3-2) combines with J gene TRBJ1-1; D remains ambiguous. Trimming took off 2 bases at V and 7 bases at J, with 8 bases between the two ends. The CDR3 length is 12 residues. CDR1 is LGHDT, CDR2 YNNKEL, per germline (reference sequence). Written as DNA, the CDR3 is TGTGCCAGCAGCCAAACCACAAATGAAGCTTTCTTT. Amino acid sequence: CASSQTTNEAFF.

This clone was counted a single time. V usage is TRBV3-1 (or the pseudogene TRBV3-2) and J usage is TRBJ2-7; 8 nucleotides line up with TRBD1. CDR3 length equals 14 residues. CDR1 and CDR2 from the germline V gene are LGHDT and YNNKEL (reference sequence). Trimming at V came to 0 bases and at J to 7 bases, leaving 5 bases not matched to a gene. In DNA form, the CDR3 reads TGTGCCAGCAGCCAAGATGGCAGGGGGCATGAGCAGTACTTC. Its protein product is CASSQDGRGHEQYF.

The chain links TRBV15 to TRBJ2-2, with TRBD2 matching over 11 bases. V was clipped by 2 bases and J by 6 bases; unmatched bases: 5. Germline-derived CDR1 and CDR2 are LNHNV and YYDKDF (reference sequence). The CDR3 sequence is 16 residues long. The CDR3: CATSRRTSGSPGELFF. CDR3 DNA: TGTGCCACCAGCAGACGGACTAGCGGGTCCCCCGGGGAGCTGTTTTTT.

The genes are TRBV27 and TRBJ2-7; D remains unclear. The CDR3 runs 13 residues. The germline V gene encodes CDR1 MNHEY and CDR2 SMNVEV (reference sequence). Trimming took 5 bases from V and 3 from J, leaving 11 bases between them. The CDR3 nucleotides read TGTGCCAGCAGTAACGGGTTCGGCTACGAGCAGTACTTC. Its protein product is CASSNGFGYEQYF.

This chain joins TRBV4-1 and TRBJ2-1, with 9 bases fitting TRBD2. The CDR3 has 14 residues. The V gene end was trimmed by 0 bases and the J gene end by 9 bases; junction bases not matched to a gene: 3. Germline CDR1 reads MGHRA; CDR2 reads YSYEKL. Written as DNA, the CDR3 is TGCGCCAGCAGCCAAGAGGTTAGCGGGGGTGAGCAGTTCTTC. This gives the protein CASSQEVSGGEQFF.

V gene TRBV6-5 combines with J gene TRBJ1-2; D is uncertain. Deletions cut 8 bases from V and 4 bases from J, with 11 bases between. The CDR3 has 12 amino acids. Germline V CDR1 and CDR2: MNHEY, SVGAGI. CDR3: CASRTAAYGYTF. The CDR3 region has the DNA TGTGCCAGCCGGACGGCCGCCTATGGCTACACCTTC.

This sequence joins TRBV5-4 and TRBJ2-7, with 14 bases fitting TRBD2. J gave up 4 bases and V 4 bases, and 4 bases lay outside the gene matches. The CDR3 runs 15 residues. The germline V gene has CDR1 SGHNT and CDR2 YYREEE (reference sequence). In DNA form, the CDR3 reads TGTGCCAGCAGCGACAGACTAGCGGGAGGGTACGAGCAGTACTTC. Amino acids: CASSDRLAGGYEQYF. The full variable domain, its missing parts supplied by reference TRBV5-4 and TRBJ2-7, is ETGVTQSPTHLIKTRGQQVTLRCSSQSGHNTVSWYQQALGQGPQFIFQYYREEENGRGNFPPRFSGLQFPNYSSELNVNALELDDSALYLCASSDRLAGGYEQYFGPGTRLTVT.

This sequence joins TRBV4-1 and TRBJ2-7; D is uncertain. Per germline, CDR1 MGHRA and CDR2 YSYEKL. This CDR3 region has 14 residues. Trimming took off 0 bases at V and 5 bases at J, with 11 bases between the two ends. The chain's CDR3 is CASSQDRLGHEQYF. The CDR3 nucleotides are TGCGCCAGCAGCCAAGATCGGCTGGGTCACGAGCAGTACTTC.

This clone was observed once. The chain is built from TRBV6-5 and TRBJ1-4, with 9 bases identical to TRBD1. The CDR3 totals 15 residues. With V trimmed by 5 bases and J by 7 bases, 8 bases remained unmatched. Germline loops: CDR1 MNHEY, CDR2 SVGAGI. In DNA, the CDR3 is TGTGCCAGCAGTCCACAGGGGGCGATGGGTGAAAAACTGTTTTTT. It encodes CASSPQGAMGEKLFF.

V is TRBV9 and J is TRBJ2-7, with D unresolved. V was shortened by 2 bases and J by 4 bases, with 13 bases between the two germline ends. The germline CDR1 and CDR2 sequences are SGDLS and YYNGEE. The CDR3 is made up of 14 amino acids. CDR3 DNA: TGTGCCAGCAGCGTCGGCCCACCAGGATACGAGCAGTACTTC. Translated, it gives CASSVGPPGYEQYF.

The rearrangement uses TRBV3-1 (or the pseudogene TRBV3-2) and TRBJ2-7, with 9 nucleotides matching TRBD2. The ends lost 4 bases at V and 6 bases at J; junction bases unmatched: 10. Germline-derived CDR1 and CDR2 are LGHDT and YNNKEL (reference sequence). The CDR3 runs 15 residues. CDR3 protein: CASSPAASGVFEQYF. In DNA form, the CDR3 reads TGTGCCAGCAGCCCGGCGGCTAGCGGGGTTTTCGAGCAGTACTTC.

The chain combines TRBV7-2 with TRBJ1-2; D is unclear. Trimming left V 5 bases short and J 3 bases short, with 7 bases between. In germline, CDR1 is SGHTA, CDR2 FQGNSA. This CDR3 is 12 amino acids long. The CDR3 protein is CASSGQYYGYTF. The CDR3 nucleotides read TGTGCCAGCAGCGGGCAGTACTATGGCTACACCTTC.

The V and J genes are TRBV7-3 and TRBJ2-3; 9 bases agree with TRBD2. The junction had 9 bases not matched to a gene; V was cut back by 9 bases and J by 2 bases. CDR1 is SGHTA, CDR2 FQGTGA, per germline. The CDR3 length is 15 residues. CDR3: CASSGRGGATDTQYF. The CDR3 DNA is TGTGCCAGTAGCGGGAGAGGTGGTGCCACAGATACGCAGTATTTT.

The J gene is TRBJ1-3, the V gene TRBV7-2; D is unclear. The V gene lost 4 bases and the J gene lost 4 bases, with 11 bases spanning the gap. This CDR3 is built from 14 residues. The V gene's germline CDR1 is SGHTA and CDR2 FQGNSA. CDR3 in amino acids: CASSYLGWGNTIYF. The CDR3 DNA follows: TGTGCCAGCAGCTACCTAGGATGGGGAAACACCATATATTTT.

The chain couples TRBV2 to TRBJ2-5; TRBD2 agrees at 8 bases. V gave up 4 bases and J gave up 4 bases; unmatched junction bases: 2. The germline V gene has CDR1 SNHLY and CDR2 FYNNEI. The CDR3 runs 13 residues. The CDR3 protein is CASSGLAGETQYF. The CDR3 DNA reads TGTGCCAGCAGTGGGCTAGCGGGAGAGACCCAGTACTTC.

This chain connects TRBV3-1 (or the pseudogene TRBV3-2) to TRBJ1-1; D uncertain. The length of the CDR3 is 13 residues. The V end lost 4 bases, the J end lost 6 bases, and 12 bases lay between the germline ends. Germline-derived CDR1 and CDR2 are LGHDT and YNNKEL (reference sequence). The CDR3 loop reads CASSPGFMAEAFF. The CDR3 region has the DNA TGTGCCAGCAGCCCCGGGTTTATGGCTGAAGCTTTCTTT.

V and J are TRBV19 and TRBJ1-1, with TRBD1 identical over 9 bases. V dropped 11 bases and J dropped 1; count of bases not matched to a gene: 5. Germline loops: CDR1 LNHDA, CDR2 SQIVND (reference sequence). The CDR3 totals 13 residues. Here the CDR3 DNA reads TGTGCCTCTGCGGACAGGGGGAACACTGAAGCTTTCTTT. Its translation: CASADRGNTEAFF.

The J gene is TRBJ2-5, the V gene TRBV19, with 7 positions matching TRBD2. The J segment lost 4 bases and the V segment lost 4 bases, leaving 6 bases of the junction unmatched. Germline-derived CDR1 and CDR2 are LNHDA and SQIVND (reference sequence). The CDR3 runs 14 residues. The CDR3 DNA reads TGTGCCAGTAGTAAGGCGGGAGTGGTAGAGACCCAGTACTTC. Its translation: CASSKAGVVETQYF.

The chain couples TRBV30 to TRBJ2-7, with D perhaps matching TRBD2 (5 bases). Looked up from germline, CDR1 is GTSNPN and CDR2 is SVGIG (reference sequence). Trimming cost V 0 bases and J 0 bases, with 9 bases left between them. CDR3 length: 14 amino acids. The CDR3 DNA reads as TGTGCCTGGAGTGTATCTGGGAGCTCCTACGAGCAGTACTTC. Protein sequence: CAWSVSGSSYEQYF.

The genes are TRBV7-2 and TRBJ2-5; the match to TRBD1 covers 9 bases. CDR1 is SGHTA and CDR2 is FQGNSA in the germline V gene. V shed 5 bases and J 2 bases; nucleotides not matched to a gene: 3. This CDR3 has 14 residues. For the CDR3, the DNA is TGTGCCAGCAGCCGGGGACAGGGACAAGAGACCCAGTACTTC. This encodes CASSRGQGQETQYF.

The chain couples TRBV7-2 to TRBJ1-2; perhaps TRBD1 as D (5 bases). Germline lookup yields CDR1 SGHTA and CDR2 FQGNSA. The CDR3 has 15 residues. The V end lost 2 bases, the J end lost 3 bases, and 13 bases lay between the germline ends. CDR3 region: CASSLLWGVDYGYTF. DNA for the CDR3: TGTGCCAGCAGCTTATTGTGGGGGGTGGACTATGGCTACACCTTC.

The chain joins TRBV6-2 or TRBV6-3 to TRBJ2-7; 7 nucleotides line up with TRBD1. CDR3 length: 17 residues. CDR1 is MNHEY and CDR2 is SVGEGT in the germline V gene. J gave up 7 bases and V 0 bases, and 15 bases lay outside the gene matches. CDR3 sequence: CASSYSLKTGEGEEQYF. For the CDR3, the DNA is TGTGCCAGCAGTTACTCACTCAAAACAGGGGAAGGAGAGGAGCAGTACTTC.

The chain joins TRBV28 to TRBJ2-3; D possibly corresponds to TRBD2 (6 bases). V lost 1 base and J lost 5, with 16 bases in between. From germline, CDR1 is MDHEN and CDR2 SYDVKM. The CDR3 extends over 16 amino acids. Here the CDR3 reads CASSLFAGPREDTQYF. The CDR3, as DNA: TGTGCCAGCAGTTTATTTGCGGGGCCTCGGGAAGATACGCAGTATTTT.

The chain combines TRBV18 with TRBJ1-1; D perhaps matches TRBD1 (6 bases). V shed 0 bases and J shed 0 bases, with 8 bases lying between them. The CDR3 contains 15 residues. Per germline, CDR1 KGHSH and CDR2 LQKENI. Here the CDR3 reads CASSPPTGMNTEAFF. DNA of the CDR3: TGTGCCAGCTCACCACCGACAGGCATGAACACTGAAGCTTTCTTT.

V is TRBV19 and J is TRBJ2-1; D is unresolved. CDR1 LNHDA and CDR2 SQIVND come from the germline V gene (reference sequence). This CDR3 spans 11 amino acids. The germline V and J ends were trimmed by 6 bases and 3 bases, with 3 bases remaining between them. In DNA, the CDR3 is TGTGCCAGTAGGATCTACAATGAGCAGTTCTTC. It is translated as CASRIYNEQFF.

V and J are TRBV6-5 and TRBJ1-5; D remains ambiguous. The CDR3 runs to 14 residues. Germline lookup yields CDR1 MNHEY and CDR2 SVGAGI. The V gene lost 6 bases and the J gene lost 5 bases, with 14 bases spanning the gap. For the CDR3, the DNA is TGTGCCAGCAGCGCGGTACACGAAGATCAGCCCCAGCATTTT. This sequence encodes CASSAVHEDQPQHF.

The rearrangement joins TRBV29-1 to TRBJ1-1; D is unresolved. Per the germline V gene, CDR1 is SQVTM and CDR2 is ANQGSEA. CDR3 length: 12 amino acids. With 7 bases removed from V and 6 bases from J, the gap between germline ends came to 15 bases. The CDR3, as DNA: TGCAGCGCCGGGATCTCCGGGCCTGAAGCTTTCTTT. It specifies CSAGISGPEAFF.